This T cell receptor beta chain was found in a study of cytomegalovirus exposure and HLA in healthy donors. The PCR used 60 Vbeta and 13 Jbeta primers. The method was immunoSEQ multiplex PCR; TCRdb's version includes in-frame clones alone and lacks a portion of them. This sample yields about 190,000 clones, of which roughly 84% are seen a single time; around 3% belongs to the top ten. Whole-study results and caveats: In a later analysis, V- and J-gene trimming of beta chains associated with a DCLRE1C missense variant, replicated independently. Analysis performed later showed TCR beta chains linked to HLA being more clonally expanded than equally common others.

Remarks on this clone: What it recognizes is unknown.

The TCR sequence derives from a woman in her forties or fifties in good health and CMV-seropositive. Specimen: PBMCs.

The CDR3, as DNA: TGTGCAGGAGAGGGTCCGAACACCGGGGAGCTGTTTTTT. Translating gives CAGEGPNTGELFF. The V and J genes are TRBV7-6 and TRBJ2-2; maybe TRBD2 (5 bases). Germline V lookup: CDR1 SGHVS, CDR2 FNYEAQ. The CDR3 spans 13 residues.